This is a list of T cell receptor beta chains from one sample in a study of blood T cell repertoires in COVID-19. Here immunoSEQ multiplex PCR was the method, and the copy in TCRdb shows in-frame clones only, minus some. This table holds 90,000 or so clones, 91% found once. Material for sequencing was peripheral blood. The receptors originated from a human donor with active COVID-19. The donor label of this sample is uncertain. The CDR3 runs from the conserved cysteine through the conserved F or W. D genes are given only for firm matches. Only part of the rows carry a size: once, few, many, or a class if the clone is expanded.

v_gene: TRBV6-2/TRBV6-3
j_gene: TRBJ1-1
d_gene: NA
len: 17
abundance: NA
CDR3nt: TGTGCCAGCAGGTACCGCCGGGGGGAAGCAGTGAACACTGAAGCTTTCTTT
CDR3aa: CASRYRRGEAVNTEAFF

v_gene: TRBV2
j_gene: TRBJ2-6
d_gene: NA
len: 16
abundance: NA
CDR3nt: TGTGCCAGCAGTGAATCGCGGGGAGGAGGGGCCAACGTCCTGACTTTC
CDR3aa: CASSESRGGGANVLTF

v_gene: TRBV5-5
j_gene: TRBJ1-2
d_gene: TRBD1
len: 14
abundance: NA
CDR3nt: TGTGCCAGCAGCTTGTTAGGACAGGGTTATGGCTACACCTTC
CDR3aa: CASSLLGQGYGYTF

v_gene: TRBV2
j_gene: TRBJ1-6
d_gene: NA
len: 16
abundance: NA
CDR3nt: TGTGCCAGCAGTGAAATACCGACTACTTTTAATTCACCCCTCCACTTT
CDR3aa: CASSEIPTTFNSPLHF

v_gene: TRBV6-5
j_gene: TRBJ1-4
d_gene: TRBD1
len: 14
abundance: NA
CDR3nt: TGTGCCAGCAGCGGAACTCACAGGGGGGAAAAACTGTTTTTT
CDR3aa: CASSGTHRGEKLFF

v_gene: TRBV6-1
j_gene: TRBJ2-7
d_gene: TRBD1
len: 16
abundance: NA
CDR3nt: TGTGCCAGCAGTGAAGCTTACAGGGGCCCCACCTACGAGCAGTACTTC
CDR3aa: CASSEAYRGPTYEQYF

v_gene: TRBV5-1
j_gene: TRBJ1-1
d_gene: NA
len: 14
abundance: once
CDR3nt: TGCGCCAGCAGCTCAGGGGTGGGGAACACTGAAGCTTTCTTT
CDR3aa: CASSSGVGNTEAFF

v_gene: TRBV5-1
j_gene: TRBJ2-7
d_gene: TRBD1
len: 14
abundance: NA
CDR3nt: TGCGCCAGCAGCTCCCACAGGGGCTCCTACGAGCAGTACTTC
CDR3aa: CASSSHRGSYEQYF

v_gene: TRBV28
j_gene: TRBJ1-5
d_gene: TRBD1
len: 16
abundance: NA
CDR3nt: TGTGCCAGCAGCCCTGCTACAGGGGGCTGGGGTCAGCCCCAGCATTTT
CDR3aa: CASSPATGGWGQPQHF

v_gene: TRBV7-8
j_gene: TRBJ2-3
d_gene: TRBD2
len: 16
abundance: NA
CDR3nt: TGTGCCAGCGCTCTTGGGAGGGCTAGCCGCACAGATACGCAGTATTTT
CDR3aa: CASALGRASRTDTQYF

v_gene: TRBV19
j_gene: TRBJ1-2
d_gene: NA
len: 12
abundance: NA
CDR3nt: TGTGCCAGTAGTATAGGGGGCGATGGCTACACCTTC
CDR3aa: CASSIGGDGYTF

v_gene: TRBV5-4
j_gene: TRBJ2-7
d_gene: NA
len: 15
abundance: NA
CDR3nt: TGTGCCAGCAGACAGGGGGGGACAGCCCTCGGTGAGCAGTACTTC
CDR3aa: CASRQGGTALGEQYF

v_gene: TRBV5-8
j_gene: TRBJ1-5
d_gene: TRBD1
len: 15
abundance: NA
CDR3nt: TGTGCCAGCAGCCAGCGGACAGGGCACGGTCAGCCCCAGCATTTT
CDR3aa: CASSQRTGHGQPQHF

v_gene: TRBV27
j_gene: TRBJ2-3
d_gene: TRBD2
len: 14
abundance: NA
CDR3nt: TGTGCCAGCAGTCACGGGACTAGCGGTGATACGCAGTATTTT
CDR3aa: CASSHGTSGDTQYF

v_gene: TRBV10-3
j_gene: TRBJ2-7
d_gene: NA
len: 15
abundance: NA
CDR3nt: TGTGCCATCAGGCCCACAGGGAGGGGAGCCTACGAGCAGTACTTC
CDR3aa: CAIRPTGRGAYEQYF

v_gene: TRBV19
j_gene: TRBJ1-5
d_gene: TRBD1
len: 15
abundance: NA
CDR3nt: TGTGCCAGTAGGACAGGGGGTTATAGCAATCAGCCCCAGCATTTT
CDR3aa: CASRTGGYSNQPQHF

v_gene: TRBV19
j_gene: TRBJ2-2
d_gene: TRBD2
len: 17
abundance: NA
CDR3nt: TGTGCCAGTAGCCATGGACTAGTAAACGCGAACACCGGGGAGCTGTTTTTT
CDR3aa: CASSHGLVNANTGELFF

v_gene: TRBV9
j_gene: TRBJ2-1
d_gene: NA
len: 14
abundance: NA
CDR3nt: TGTGCCAGCAGCGTAGGTGGCGGAGACAATGAGCAGTTCTTC
CDR3aa: CASSVGGGDNEQFF

v_gene: TRBV5-1
j_gene: TRBJ1-6
d_gene: TRBD1
len: 17
abundance: NA
CDR3nt: TGCGCCAGCAGCTTGGAGGGACAGGGCTCCTATAATTCACCCCTCCACTTT
CDR3aa: CASSLEGQGSYNSPLHF

v_gene: TRBV9
j_gene: TRBJ1-6
d_gene: NA
len: 17
abundance: once
CDR3nt: TGTGCCAGCAGCCCGACGGGTCGACCCCACTATAATTCACCCCTCCACTTT
CDR3aa: CASSPTGRPHYNSPLHF

v_gene: TRBV28
j_gene: TRBJ2-7
d_gene: TRBD1
len: 15
abundance: NA
CDR3nt: TGTGCCAGCAGTTTTGAGGGGCAGGGGGCCTACGAGCAGTACTTC
CDR3aa: CASSFEGQGAYEQYF

v_gene: TRBV6-5
j_gene: TRBJ2-3
d_gene: TRBD2
len: 13
abundance: NA
CDR3nt: TGTGCCAGCAGCGGGACTAGCGCAGATACGCAGTATTTT
CDR3aa: CASSGTSADTQYF

v_gene: TRBV10-3
j_gene: TRBJ1-1
d_gene: TRBD1
len: 14
abundance: once
CDR3nt: TGTGCCATCCGTGAGGCACAGGGGTACACTGAAGCTTTCTTT
CDR3aa: CAIREAQGYTEAFF

v_gene: TRBV6-1
j_gene: TRBJ1-6
d_gene: NA
len: 15
abundance: NA
CDR3nt: TGTGCCAGCAGTGAATATGACCCAACAGGATCACCCCTCCACTTT
CDR3aa: CASSEYDPTGSPLHF

v_gene: TRBV4-2
j_gene: TRBJ2-7
d_gene: NA
len: 15
abundance: once
CDR3nt: TGTGCCAGCTCAGCCTTCGGCGGGTCGGGGAACGAGCAGTACTTC
CDR3aa: CASSAFGGSGNEQYF

v_gene: TRBV7-8
j_gene: TRBJ2-1
d_gene: NA
len: 16
abundance: NA
CDR3nt: TGTGCCAGCAGCCAACGTTGGAGTGGCAGCTACAATGAGCAGTTCTTC
CDR3aa: CASSQRWSGSYNEQFF

v_gene: TRBV5-1
j_gene: TRBJ1-3
d_gene: NA
len: 17
abundance: NA
CDR3nt: TGCGCCAGCAGCCCGGGACAAGGGCTGAGCTCTGGAAACACCATATATTTT
CDR3aa: CASSPGQGLSSGNTIYF

v_gene: TRBV2
j_gene: TRBJ1-1
d_gene: TRBD1
len: 13
abundance: NA
CDR3nt: TGTGCCAGCAGGATGGGCAGGGGGACTGAAGCTTTCTTT
CDR3aa: CASRMGRGTEAFF